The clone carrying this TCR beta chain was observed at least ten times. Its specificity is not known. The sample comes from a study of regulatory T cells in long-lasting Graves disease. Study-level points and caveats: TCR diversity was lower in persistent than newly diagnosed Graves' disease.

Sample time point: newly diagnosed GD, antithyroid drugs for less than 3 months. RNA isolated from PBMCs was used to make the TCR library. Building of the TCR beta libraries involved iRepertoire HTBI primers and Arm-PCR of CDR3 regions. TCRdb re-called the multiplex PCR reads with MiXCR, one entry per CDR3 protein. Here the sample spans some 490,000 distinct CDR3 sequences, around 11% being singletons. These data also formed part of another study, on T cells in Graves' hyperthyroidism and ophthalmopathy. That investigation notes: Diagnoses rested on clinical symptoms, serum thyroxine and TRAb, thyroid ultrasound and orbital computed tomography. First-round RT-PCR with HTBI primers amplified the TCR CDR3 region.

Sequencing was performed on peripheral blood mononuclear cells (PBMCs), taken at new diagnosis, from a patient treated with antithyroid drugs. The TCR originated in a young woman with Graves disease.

The DNA of the CDR3 is TGTGCCAGCAGTGAATCGTCTATGGGTACAGCAACTAATGAAAAACTGTTTTTT. This codes for CASSESSMGTATNEKLFF. V usage is TRBV2 and J usage is TRBJ1-4; D unresolved. The CDR3 extends over 18 amino acids. V was pared by 2 bases and J by 0 bases, with 16 bases between. Germline assignment: CDR1 SNHLY and CDR2 FYNNEI.